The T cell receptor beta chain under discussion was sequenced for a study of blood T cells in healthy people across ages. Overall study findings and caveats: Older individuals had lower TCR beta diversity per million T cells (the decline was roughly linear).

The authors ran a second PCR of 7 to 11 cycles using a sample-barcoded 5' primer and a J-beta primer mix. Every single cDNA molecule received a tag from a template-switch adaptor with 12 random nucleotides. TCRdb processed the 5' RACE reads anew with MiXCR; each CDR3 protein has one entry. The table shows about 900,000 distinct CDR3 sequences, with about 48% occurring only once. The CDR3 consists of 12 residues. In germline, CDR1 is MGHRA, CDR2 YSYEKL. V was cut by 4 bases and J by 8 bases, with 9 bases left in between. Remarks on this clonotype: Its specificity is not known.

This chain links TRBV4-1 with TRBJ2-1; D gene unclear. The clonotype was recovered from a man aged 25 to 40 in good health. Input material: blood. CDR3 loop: CASSPGPHEQFF. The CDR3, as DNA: TGCGCCAGCAGCCCCGGGCCCCATGAGCAGTTCTTC.